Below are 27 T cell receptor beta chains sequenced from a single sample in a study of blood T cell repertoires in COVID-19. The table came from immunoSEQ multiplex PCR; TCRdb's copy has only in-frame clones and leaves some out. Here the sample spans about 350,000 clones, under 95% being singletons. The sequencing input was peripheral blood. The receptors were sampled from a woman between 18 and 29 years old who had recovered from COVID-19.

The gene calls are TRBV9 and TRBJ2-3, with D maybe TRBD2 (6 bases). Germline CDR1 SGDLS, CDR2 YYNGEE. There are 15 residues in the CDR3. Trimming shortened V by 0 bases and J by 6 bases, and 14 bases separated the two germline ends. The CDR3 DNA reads TGTGCCAGCAGCGTAGGTTTAACGGGAGAGGATACGCAGTATTTT. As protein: CASSVGLTGEDTQYF.

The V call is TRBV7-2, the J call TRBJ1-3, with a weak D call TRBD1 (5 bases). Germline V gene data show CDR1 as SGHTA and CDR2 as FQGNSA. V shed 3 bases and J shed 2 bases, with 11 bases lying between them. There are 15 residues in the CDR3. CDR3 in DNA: TGTGCCAGCAGCTTGCGATCAGGGACTGGAAACACCATATATTTT. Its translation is CASSLRSGTGNTIYF.

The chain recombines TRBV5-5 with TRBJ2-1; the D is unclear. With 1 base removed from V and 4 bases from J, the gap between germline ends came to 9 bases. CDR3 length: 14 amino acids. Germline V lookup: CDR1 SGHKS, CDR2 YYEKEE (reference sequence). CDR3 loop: CASSLLSRYNEQFF. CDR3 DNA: TGTGCCAGCAGCTTGTTATCGCGGTACAATGAGCAGTTCTTC.

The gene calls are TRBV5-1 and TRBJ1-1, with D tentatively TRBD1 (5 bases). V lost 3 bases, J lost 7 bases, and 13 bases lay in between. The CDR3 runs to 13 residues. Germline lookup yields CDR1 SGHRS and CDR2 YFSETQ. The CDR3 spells CASSCSGSDEAFF. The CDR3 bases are TGCGCCAGCAGCTGTTCAGGGTCTGATGAAGCTTTCTTT. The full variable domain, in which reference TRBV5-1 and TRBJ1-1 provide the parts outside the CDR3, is KAGVTQTPRYLIKTRGQQVTLSCSPISGHRSVSWYQQTPGQGLQFLFEYFSETQRNKGNFPGRFSGRQFSNSRSEMNVSTLELGDSALYLCASSCSGSDEAFFGQGTRLTVV.

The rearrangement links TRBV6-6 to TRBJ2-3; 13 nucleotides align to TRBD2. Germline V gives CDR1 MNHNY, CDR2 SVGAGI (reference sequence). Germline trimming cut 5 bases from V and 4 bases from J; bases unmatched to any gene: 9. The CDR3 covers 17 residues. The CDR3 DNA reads TGTGCCAGCAGTCCGGGACTAGCGGGGCAAGCCGCAGATACGCAGTATTTT. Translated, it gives CASSPGLAGQAADTQYF.

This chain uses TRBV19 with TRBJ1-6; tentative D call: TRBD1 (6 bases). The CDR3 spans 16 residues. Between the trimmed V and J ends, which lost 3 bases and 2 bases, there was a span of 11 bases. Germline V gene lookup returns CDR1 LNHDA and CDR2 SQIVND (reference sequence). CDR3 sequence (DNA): TGTGCCAGTAGTATCGCGGGGGCCACCTATAATTCACCCCTCCACTTT. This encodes CASSIAGATYNSPLHF.

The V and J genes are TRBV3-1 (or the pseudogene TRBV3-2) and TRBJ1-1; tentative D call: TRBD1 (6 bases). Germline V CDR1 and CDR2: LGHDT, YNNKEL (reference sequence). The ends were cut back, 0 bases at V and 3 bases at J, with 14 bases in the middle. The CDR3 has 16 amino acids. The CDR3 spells CASSQDRQAPYTEAFF. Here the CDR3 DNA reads TGTGCCAGCAGCCAAGACAGACAGGCCCCCTACACTGAAGCTTTCTTT.

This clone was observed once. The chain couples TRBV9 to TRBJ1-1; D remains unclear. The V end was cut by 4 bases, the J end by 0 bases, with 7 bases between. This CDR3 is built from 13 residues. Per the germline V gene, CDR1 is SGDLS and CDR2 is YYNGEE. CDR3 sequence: CASSSGVNTEAFF. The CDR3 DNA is TGTGCCAGCAGCTCGGGTGTGAACACTGAAGCTTTCTTT.

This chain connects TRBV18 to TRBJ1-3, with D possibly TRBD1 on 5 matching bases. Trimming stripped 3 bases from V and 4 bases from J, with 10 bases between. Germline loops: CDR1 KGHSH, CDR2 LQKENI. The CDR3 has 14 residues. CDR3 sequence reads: CASSPAGGGNTIYF. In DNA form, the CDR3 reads TGTGCCAGCTCACCCGCCGGGGGAGGAAACACCATATATTTT.

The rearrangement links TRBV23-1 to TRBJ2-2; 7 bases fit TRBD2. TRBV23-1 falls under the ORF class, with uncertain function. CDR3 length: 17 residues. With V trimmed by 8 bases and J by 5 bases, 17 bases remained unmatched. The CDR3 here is CASGIYGAGALTGELFF. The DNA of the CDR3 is TGCGCCAGCGGCATCTACGGGGCGGGAGCCCTTACCGGGGAGCTGTTTTTT.

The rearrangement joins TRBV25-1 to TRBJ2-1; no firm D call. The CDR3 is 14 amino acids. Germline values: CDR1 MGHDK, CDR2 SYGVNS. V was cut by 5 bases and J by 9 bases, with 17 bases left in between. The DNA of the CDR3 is TGTGCCAGCAGTCCCACGCCCATGTACGGTGAGCAGTTCTTC. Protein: CASSPTPMYGEQFF.

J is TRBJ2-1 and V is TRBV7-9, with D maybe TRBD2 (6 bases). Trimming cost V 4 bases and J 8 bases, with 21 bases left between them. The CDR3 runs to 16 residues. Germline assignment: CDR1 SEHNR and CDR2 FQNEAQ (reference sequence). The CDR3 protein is CASSSAPGTQTDEQFF. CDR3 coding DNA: TGTGCCAGCAGCTCGGCGCCCGGGACTCAGACGGATGAGCAGTTCTTC. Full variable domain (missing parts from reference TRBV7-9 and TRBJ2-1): DTGVSQNPRHKITKRGQNVTFRCDPISEHNRLYWYRQTLGQGPEFLTYFQNEAQLEKSRLLSDRFSAERPKGSFSTLEIQRTEQGDSAMYLCASSSAPGTQTDEQFFGPGTRLTVL.

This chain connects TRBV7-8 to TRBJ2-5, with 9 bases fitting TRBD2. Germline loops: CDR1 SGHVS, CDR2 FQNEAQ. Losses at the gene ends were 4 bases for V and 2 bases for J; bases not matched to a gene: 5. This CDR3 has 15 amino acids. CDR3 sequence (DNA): TGTGCCAGCAGCTCGGGACTAGCTTCTCAAGAGACCCAGTACTTC. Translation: CASSSGLASQETQYF.

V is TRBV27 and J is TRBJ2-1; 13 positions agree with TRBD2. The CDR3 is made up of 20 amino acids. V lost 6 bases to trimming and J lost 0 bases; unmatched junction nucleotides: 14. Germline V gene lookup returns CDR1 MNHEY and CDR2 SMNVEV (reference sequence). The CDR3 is CASSPRPTSGRTSSYNEQFF. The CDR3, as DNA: TGTGCCAGCAGCCCTCGCCCGACTAGCGGGAGGACAAGCTCCTACAATGAGCAGTTCTTC.

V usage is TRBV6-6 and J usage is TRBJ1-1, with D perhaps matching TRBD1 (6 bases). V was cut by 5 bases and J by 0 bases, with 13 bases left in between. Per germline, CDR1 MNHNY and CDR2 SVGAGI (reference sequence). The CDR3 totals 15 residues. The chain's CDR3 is CASSEDSTMNTEAFF. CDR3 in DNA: TGTGCCAGCAGTGAGGACAGTACCATGAACACTGAAGCTTTCTTT.

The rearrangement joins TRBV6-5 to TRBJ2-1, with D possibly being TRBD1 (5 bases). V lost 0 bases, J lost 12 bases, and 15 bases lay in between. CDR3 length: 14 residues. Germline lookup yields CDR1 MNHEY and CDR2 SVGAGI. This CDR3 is CASSYSYRRSPQFF. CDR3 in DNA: TGTGCCAGCAGTTACTCGTACAGGCGGTCTCCGCAGTTCTTC.

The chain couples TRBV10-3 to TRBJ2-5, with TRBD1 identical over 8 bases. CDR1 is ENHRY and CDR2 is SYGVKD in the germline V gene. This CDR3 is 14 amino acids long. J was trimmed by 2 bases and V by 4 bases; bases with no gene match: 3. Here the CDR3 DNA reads TGTGCCATCAGTGGGTACAGGGGGCAAGAGACCCAGTACTTC. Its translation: CAISGYRGQETQYF.

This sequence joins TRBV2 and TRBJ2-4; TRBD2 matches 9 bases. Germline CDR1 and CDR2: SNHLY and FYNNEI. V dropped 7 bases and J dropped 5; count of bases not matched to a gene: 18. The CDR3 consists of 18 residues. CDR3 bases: TGTGCCAGCATTAACAGGGGAGTACGCGGGAGGGCGGAAAACATTCAGTACTTC. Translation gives CASINRGVRGRAENIQYF.

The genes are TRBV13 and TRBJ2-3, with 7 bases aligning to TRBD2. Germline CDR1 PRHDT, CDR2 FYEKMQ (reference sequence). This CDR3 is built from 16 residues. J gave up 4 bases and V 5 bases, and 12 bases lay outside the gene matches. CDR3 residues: CASSPPGGRAADTQYF. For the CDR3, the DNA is TGTGCCAGCAGCCCCCCTGGGGGGAGGGCGGCAGATACGCAGTATTTT.

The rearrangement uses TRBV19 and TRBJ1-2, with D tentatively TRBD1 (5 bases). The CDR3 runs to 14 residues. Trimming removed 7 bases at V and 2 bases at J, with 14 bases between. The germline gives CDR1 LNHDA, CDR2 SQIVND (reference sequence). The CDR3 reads CASKLETDNYGYTF. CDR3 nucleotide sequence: TGTGCCAGTAAACTCGAGACAGACAACTATGGCTACACCTTC. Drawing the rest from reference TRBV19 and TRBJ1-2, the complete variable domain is DGGITQSPKYLFRKEGQNVTLSCEQNLNHDAMYWYRQDPGQGLRLIYYSQIVNDFQKGDIAEGYSVSREKKESFPLTVTSAQKNPTAFYLCASKLETDNYGYTFGSGTRLTVV.

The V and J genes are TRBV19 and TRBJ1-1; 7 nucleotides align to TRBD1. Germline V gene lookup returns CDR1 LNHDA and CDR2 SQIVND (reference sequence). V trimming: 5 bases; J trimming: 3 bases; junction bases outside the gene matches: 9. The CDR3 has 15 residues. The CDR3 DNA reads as TGTGCCAGTAGTGTACAGGGGAGAGGGTACACTGAAGCTTTCTTT. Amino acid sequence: CASSVQGRGYTEAFF.

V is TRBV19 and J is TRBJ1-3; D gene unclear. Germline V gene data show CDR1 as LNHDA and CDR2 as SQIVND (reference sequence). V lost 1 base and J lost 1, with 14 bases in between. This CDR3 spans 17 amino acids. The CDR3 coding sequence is TGTGCCAGTAGTATAGCACGAGGCGCGGAGTCTGGAAACACCATATATTTT. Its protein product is CASSIARGAESGNTIYF.

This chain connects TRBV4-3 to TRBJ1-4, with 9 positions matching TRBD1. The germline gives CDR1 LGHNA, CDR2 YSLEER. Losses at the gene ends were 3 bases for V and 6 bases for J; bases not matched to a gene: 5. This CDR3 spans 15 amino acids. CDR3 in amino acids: CASSQARDRDEKLFF. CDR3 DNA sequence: TGCGCCAGCAGCCAGGCAAGGGACAGGGATGAAAAACTGTTTTTT.

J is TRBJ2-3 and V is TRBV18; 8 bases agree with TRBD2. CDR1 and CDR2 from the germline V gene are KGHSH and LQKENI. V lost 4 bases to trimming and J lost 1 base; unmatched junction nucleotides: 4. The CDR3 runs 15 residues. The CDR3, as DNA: TGTGCCAGCTCACAATCGCGGGGGGGCACAGATACGCAGTATTTT. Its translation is CASSQSRGGTDTQYF.

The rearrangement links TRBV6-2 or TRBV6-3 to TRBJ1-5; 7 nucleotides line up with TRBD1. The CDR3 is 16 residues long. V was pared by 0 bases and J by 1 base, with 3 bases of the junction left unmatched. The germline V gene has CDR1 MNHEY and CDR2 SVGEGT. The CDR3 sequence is CASSYSTGVSNQPQHF. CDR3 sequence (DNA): TGTGCCAGCAGTTACTCTACAGGGGTAAGCAATCAGCCCCAGCATTTT.

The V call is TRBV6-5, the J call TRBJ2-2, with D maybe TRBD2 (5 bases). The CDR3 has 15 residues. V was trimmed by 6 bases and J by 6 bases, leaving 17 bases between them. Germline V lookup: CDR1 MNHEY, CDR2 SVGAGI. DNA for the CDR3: TGTGCCAGCAGGGACCGGGGAGACTGGGCCGGGGAGCTGTTTTTT. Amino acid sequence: CASRDRGDWAGELFF.

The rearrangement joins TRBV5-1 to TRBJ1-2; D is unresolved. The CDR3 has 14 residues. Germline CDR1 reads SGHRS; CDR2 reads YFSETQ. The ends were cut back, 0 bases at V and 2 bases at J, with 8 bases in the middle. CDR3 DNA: TGCGCCAGCAGCTTGGTGGGCGAAAACTATGGCTACACCTTC. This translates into CASSLVGENYGYTF.